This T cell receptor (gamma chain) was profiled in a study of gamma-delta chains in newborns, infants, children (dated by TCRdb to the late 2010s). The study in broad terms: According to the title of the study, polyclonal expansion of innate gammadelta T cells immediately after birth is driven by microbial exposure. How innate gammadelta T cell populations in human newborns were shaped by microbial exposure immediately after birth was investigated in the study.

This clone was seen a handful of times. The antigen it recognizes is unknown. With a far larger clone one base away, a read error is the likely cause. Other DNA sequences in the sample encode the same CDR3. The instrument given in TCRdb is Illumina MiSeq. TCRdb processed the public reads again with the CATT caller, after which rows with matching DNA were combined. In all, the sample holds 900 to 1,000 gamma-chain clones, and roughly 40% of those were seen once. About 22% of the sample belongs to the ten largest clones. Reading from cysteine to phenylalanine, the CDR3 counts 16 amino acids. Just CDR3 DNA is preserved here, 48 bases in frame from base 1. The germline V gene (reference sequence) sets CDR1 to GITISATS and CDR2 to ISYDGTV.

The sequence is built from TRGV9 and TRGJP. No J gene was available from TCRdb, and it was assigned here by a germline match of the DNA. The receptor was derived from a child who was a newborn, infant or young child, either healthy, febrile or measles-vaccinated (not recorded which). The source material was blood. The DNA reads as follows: TGCGCCTTGTGGGAGGTGCAAGAGTTGGGCAAAAAAATCAAGGTATTT. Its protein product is CALWEVQELGKKIKVF.